The 14 T cell receptor beta chains below were found in one sample sequenced in a study of OX40 agonist ivuxolimab in advanced cancers. The assay was immunoSEQ multiplex PCR, and TCRdb's table has in-frame clones only and misses some. Counted here are about 62,000 clones, 60% to 85% occurring once; the ten biggest clones make up approximately 11%. The sample was CD4+ or CD8+ T cells sorted from blood, taken in a trial of the OX40 agonist ivuxolimab. Receptors were obtained from an adult with an advanced solid tumor such as melanoma, head and neck, liver or kidney cancer.

In its sample, this clone was seen a few times. V is TRBV30 and J is TRBJ2-4; D may be TRBD2 (5 bases). V was shortened by 5 bases and J by 6 bases, with 11 bases between the two germline ends. The CDR3 is 12 amino acids. Germline V gene sequence: CDR1 GTSNPN, CDR2 SVGIG (reference sequence). In DNA, the CDR3 is TGTGCCTGGGGCCCGGGGTTAAACATTCAGTACTTC. It encodes CAWGPGLNIQYF. The full variable domain, rest sourced from reference TRBV30 and TRBJ2-4, is SQTIHQWPATLVQPVGSPLSLECTVEGTSNPNLYWYRQAAGRGLQLLFYSVGIGQISSEVPQNLSASRPQDRQFILSSKKLLLSDSGFYLCAWGPGLNIQYFGAGTRLSVL.

The genes are TRBV28 and TRBJ1-1; 9 nucleotides match TRBD1. Germline assignment: CDR1 MDHEN and CDR2 SYDVKM. This CDR3 region has 13 residues. V was pared by 6 bases and J by 6 bases, with 5 bases of the junction left unmatched. The CDR3 coding sequence is TGTGCCAGCAGGACGGGACAGGGCGCTGAAGCTTTCTTT. This sequence encodes CASRTGQGAEAFF.

This sequence joins TRBV2 and TRBJ2-7, with TRBD1 matching over 11 bases. The V gene's germline CDR1 is SNHLY and CDR2 FYNNEI. The CDR3 extends over 15 amino acids. Trimming at V came to 5 bases and at J to 5 bases, leaving 8 bases not matched to a gene. The CDR3 here is CASSPDRGLTHEQYF. The CDR3 coding sequence is TGTGCCAGCAGTCCGGACAGGGGGCTAACGCACGAGCAGTACTTC. Based on the CDR3 plus reference TRBV2 and TRBJ2-7, the full variable domain is EPEVTQTPSHQVTQMGQEVILRCVPISNHLYFYWYRQILGQKVEFLVSFYNNEISEKSEIFDDQFSVERPDGSNFTLKIRSTKLEDSAMYFCASSPDRGLTHEQYFGPGTRLTVT.

V gene TRBV19 combines with J gene TRBJ2-3; a weak D match, TRBD2 (6 bases). CDR3 length: 15 residues. V lost 2 bases, J lost 4 bases, and 13 bases lay in between. From germline, CDR1 is LNHDA and CDR2 SQIVND (reference sequence). CDR3 bases: TGTGCCAGTAGTATAACGCCAGGGAGGTCAGATACGCAGTATTTT. Protein: CASSITPGRSDTQYF.

This rearrangement joins TRBV27 to TRBJ2-7; TRBD2 matches at 11 bases. The CDR3 runs 16 residues. Germline V gene lookup returns CDR1 MNHEY and CDR2 SMNVEV (reference sequence). V shed 1 base and J 4 bases; nucleotides not matched to a gene: 6. This CDR3 is CASSLFSGLAGYEQYF. As DNA, the CDR3 is TGTGCCAGCAGTTTATTTTCAGGACTAGCGGGTTACGAGCAGTACTTC.

This clone has a single count. V is TRBV7-8 and J is TRBJ1-5, with a weak D call TRBD1 (5 bases). CDR1 SGHVS and CDR2 FQNEAQ come from the germline V gene. V was shortened by 3 bases and J by 4 bases, with 10 bases between the two germline ends. The CDR3 sequence is 14 residues long. CDR3 DNA sequence: TGTGCCAGCAGCTTGGGGGACGGGAATCAGCCCCAGCATTTT. Amino acid sequence: CASSLGDGNQPQHF.

This clone has a handful of counts. The chain couples TRBV27 to TRBJ1-3; no reliable D call. The germline CDR1 and CDR2 sequences are MNHEY and SMNVEV (reference sequence). Trimming pared 6 bases from V and 1 base from J, leaving 7 bases between. The CDR3 covers 13 residues. The CDR3 sequence: CASSFNSGNTIYF. The CDR3 nucleotides read TGTGCCAGCAGCTTCAATTCTGGAAACACCATATATTTT.

The genes are TRBV7-6 and TRBJ2-7; D remains ambiguous. The germline V gene has CDR1 SGHVS and CDR2 FNYEAQ. This CDR3 region has 14 residues. Trimming took off 3 bases at V and 5 bases at J, with 14 bases between the two ends. The CDR3 sequence: CASSFSNSQNEQYF. DNA of the CDR3: TGTGCCAGCAGCTTTTCCAACAGCCAAAACGAGCAGTACTTC.

In this sample, this clone turned up a few times. The chain links TRBV11-2 to TRBJ1-5; 10 bases align to TRBD1. The CDR3 is 15 residues long. Germline CDR1 is SGHAT and CDR2 is FQNNGV. V shed 3 bases and J 2 bases; nucleotides not matched to a gene: 1. The DNA of the CDR3 is TGTGCCAGCAGCTTTGGGACAGGGGGCAATCAGCCCCAGCATTTT. Translating it yields CASSFGTGGNQPQHF.

The rearrangement joins TRBV27 to TRBJ1-1; maybe TRBD1 (5 bases). The V gene's germline CDR1 is MNHEY and CDR2 SMNVEV (reference sequence). V was clipped by 1 base and J by 1 base, with 13 bases between them. The CDR3 consists of 16 residues. The CDR3 DNA reads as TGTGCCAGCAGTTTATGGGGTGCAGGGAGGAACACTGAAGCTTTCTTT. Its protein product is CASSLWGAGRNTEAFF.

This clone showed up just a few times. This chain joins TRBV7-9 and TRBJ2-5; possible D gene TRBD1, 6 bases. CDR3 length equals 14 residues. V lost 5 bases and J 4 bases, leaving 14 bases between the germline ends. Germline assignment: CDR1 SEHNR and CDR2 FQNEAQ (reference sequence). Here the CDR3 DNA reads TGTGCCAGCAGCCCCCGCTGGGGGCCAGAGACCCAGTACTTC. Its translation is CASSPRWGPETQYF.

The rearrangement joins TRBV7-3 to TRBJ2-3; D is uncertain. CDR3 length equals 13 residues. Germline V gene data show CDR1 as SGHTA and CDR2 as FQGTGA. Trimming stripped 4 bases from V and 4 bases from J, with 9 bases between. In DNA, the CDR3 is TGTGCCAGCAGCTCCCAACACCCAGATACGCAGTATTTT. Translated: CASSSQHPDTQYF.

The chain is built from TRBV2 and TRBJ2-5; 7 bases map to TRBD1. The V gene end was trimmed by 4 bases and the J gene end by 5 bases; junction bases not matched to a gene: 10. CDR3 length: 15 residues. CDR1 and CDR2 (germline): SNHLY, FYNNEI. DNA of the CDR3: TGTGCCAGCAGTGGCCGGACAGGCCAGGGGGAGACCCAGTACTTC. Translation: CASSGRTGQGETQYF.

The chain is built from TRBV27 and TRBJ2-5, with 10 nucleotides matching TRBD2. The CDR3 is made up of 18 amino acids. Germline trimming cut 5 bases from V and 5 bases from J; bases unmatched to any gene: 17. Germline-derived CDR1 and CDR2 are MNHEY and SMNVEV (reference sequence). CDR3 protein: CASSPPRRAGGWQETQYF. The CDR3 region has the DNA TGTGCCAGCAGTCCCCCGCGTAGAGCGGGAGGGTGGCAGGAGACCCAGTACTTC.